The following is a TCR beta chain sequence with its context. The antigen remains undetermined. These data come from a study of cytomegalovirus exposure and HLA in healthy donors. In the study overall: An analysis done earlier identified some 120 million unique TCR beta sequences from around 180 million T cells.

Study results and limitations: Previously analyzed data showed that most TCR beta V segments were productive at a frequency of about 90% or about 30%.

The PCR used 60 Vbeta and 13 Jbeta primers. Measured with immunoSEQ multiplex PCR; TCRdb has only the in-frame clones, and not every one. In the table there are about 83,000 clones, just under 75% of which are singletons. At the time of sampling, donors were nominally healthy, though unrecorded immune exposures were likely. The specimen was PBMCs. This sequence originates from a man aged 55 to 70 in good health and CMV-seronegative.

CDR3 in amino acids: CASSSGGTSGGDTQYF. DNA for the CDR3: TGTGCCAGCAGCTCCGGTGGGACTAGCGGGGGCGATACGCAGTATTTT. The chain couples TRBV11-1 to TRBJ2-3; 14 bases map to TRBD2. The germline V gene has CDR1 SGHAT and CDR2 FQDESV (reference sequence). The CDR3 extends over 16 amino acids. V shed 4 bases, J shed 6 bases, and the junction held 6 bases outside the gene matches.